This T cell receptor beta chain originates from a study of T cell responses to AZD1222 COVID-19 vaccine. Trimming shortened V by 6 bases and J by 1 base, and 12 bases separated the two germline ends. CDR1 is MDHEN, CDR2 SYDVKM, per germline. The CDR3 sequence is 15 residues long. Repertoires were generated with immunoSEQ multiplex PCR, while TCRdb's copy carries only in-frame clones and drops some. Here the sample spans some 200,000 clones, 88% being singletons. Analyses pooled second doses at about 4 or about 12 weeks. The sample here was peripheral blood, taken 28 days after the second AZD1222 dose. The chain couples TRBV28 to TRBJ2-2; weak D call: TRBD1 (6 bases). This sequence originates from an adult who received the AZD1222 COVID-19 vaccine. The CDR3 is CASRYLQGNTGELFF. The CDR3 region has the DNA TGTGCCAGCAGATACCTACAGGGGAACACCGGGGAGCTGTTTTTT.